These 8 T cell receptor beta chains were sequenced from one sample in a study of radiotherapy plus CTLA-4 blockade in lung cancer. Sequencing was performed with immunoSEQ multiplex PCR; in TCRdb, only in-frame clones are kept and a portion is missing. The table shows some 73,000 clones, with about four fifths occurring only once. Source: peripheral blood, taken from a patient treated with radiotherapy plus ipilimumab. The receptors derive from a human donor with non-small cell lung cancer whose response to radiotherapy plus ipilimumab could not be evaluated. Some clones in this sample may be carry-over from other donors' samples.

The chain is built from TRBV4-1 and TRBJ2-3; D perhaps matches TRBD2 (5 bases). The CDR3 extends over 15 amino acids. The germline V gene encodes CDR1 MGHRA and CDR2 YSYEKL. V dropped 1 base and J dropped 4 bases, with 12 bases sitting between them. For the CDR3, the DNA is TGCGCCAGCAGCCAAGGGTTCTTCGGGGCAGATACGCAGTATTTT. It specifies CASSQGFFGADTQYF.

The chain employs TRBV7-6 and TRBJ2-2; D remains ambiguous. CDR3 length: 14 residues. Trimming pared 4 bases from V and 9 bases from J, leaving 15 bases between. CDR1 SGHVS and CDR2 FNYEAQ come from the germline V gene. The CDR3: CASSSRGTSRELFF. CDR3 sequence (DNA): TGTGCCAGCAGCTCCCGCGGAACCTCCAGGGAGCTGTTTTTT. Full variable domain (remainder filled in from reference TRBV7-6 and TRBJ2-2): GAGVSQSPRYKVTKRGQDVALRCDPISGHVSLYWYRQALGQGPEFLTYFNYEAQQDKSGLPNDRFSAERPEGSISTLTIQRTEQRDSAMYRCASSSRGTSRELFFGEGSRLTVL.

J is TRBJ2-7 and V is TRBV5-5; a weak D match, TRBD1 (5 bases). Looked up from germline, CDR1 is SGHKS and CDR2 is YYEKEE (reference sequence). The CDR3 spans 16 residues. With 0 bases removed from V and 3 bases from J, the gap between germline ends came to 16 bases. DNA for the CDR3: TGTGCCAGCAGCTTGGAGGGGCTAACCCACGGCTACGAGCAGTACTTC. Protein: CASSLEGLTHGYEQYF.

The chain couples TRBV28 to TRBJ2-7; 7 bases line up with TRBD1. The germline CDR1 and CDR2 sequences are MDHEN and SYDVKM. This CDR3 region has 15 residues. The V and J ends lost 3 bases and 7 bases, in that order; junction bases with no gene match: 12. The CDR3 sequence is CASSLSTGFLGEQYF. The CDR3 DNA is TGTGCCAGCAGTTTGTCGACAGGGTTCCTCGGGGAGCAGTACTTC.

This clone was detected a few times. The chain joins TRBV30 to TRBJ1-1; 9 nucleotides line up with TRBD1. CDR3 size: 13 residues. CDR1 GTSNPN and CDR2 SVGIG come from the germline V gene (reference sequence). V lost 2 bases to trimming and J lost 5 bases; unmatched junction nucleotides: 3. The CDR3 here is CAWSLGQGTEAFF. The CDR3, as DNA: TGTGCCTGGAGTCTGGGACAGGGAACTGAAGCTTTCTTT.

This clone has just a few counts. The V gene is TRBV30, the J gene TRBJ2-1, with TRBD2 matching over 11 bases. Germline V gene lookup returns CDR1 GTSNPN and CDR2 SVGIG (reference sequence). V trimming: 2 bases; J trimming: 4 bases; junction bases outside the gene matches: 4. This CDR3 is 15 amino acids long. This chain's CDR3 is CAWSLLAGAYNEQFF. The DNA for the CDR3 is TGTGCCTGGAGTCTACTAGCGGGGGCTTACAATGAGCAGTTCTTC.

The chain has TRBV7-9 and TRBJ1-1, with a tentative D call TRBD1 (6 bases). This CDR3 region has 13 residues. CDR1 and CDR2 from the germline V gene are SEHNR and FQNEAQ (reference sequence). V lost 5 bases to trimming and J lost 5 bases, with 12 bases between them. The CDR3 reads CASSRGAETEAFF. The CDR3 nucleotides read TGTGCCAGCAGCCGGGGGGCTGAAACTGAAGCTTTCTTT.

The chain has TRBV6-1 and TRBJ1-6; D not certain. The germline V and J ends were trimmed by 1 base and 10 bases, with 8 bases remaining between them. Germline V CDR1 and CDR2: MNHNS, SASEGT. The CDR3 consists of 13 residues. The CDR3: CASSEVANSPLHF. The CDR3 DNA is TGTGCCAGCAGTGAAGTGGCAAACTCACCCCTCCACTTT.